The sequence of this TCR beta chain was determined in a study of blood T cell repertoires in COVID-19. This clone appeared a single time. Profiling relied on immunoSEQ multiplex PCR, and the TCRdb table lists in-frame clones only, not all of them. The sample lists 150,000 or so clones, about nine tenths occurring once. The CDR3 has 16 residues. CDR1 is SGHNT, CDR2 YYREEE, per germline (reference sequence). V lost 2 bases and J lost 5; bases outside the gene matches: 10. This chain uses TRBV5-4 with TRBJ2-1, with TRBD1 identical over 7 bases. Sequenced material: peripheral blood. The receptor was isolated from a man older than 75 with acute or convalescent COVID-19. The CDR3: CASSFPSKDRDNEQFF. The CDR3 nucleotides are TGTGCCAGCAGCTTCCCCAGCAAAGACAGGGACAATGAGCAGTTCTTC.